A single sample gave rise to the 18 T cell receptor beta chains below, sequenced in a study of blood T cell repertoires in COVID-19. Only in-frame clones appear in the TCRdb table, and some are missing; sequencing was by immunoSEQ multiplex PCR. This sample has approximately 170,000 clones, with about 85% found just once. Input material: peripheral blood. These receptors all come from a man aged 25-45 years with acute or convalescent COVID-19.

J is TRBJ1-1 and V is TRBV4-1, with D unresolved. V was cut by 4 bases and J by 6 bases, with 12 bases left in between. Germline V CDR1 and CDR2: MGHRA, YSYEKL. The CDR3 consists of 13 residues. CDR3 in amino acids: CASSPLVSAEAFF. CDR3 in DNA: TGCGCCAGCAGCCCCCTAGTTTCCGCTGAAGCTTTCTTT.

DNA of the CDR3: TGCGCCAGCAGCTTGGCCGGGACAGGGTACGGTAACACTGAAGCTTTCTTT. Amino acid sequence: CASSLAGTGYGNTEAFF. This chain joins TRBV5-1 and TRBJ1-1; 9 nucleotides agree with TRBD1. The ends lost 0 bases at V and 2 bases at J; junction bases unmatched: 8. Germline CDR1 SGHRS, CDR2 YFSETQ. The CDR3 is 17 residues long.

This chain links TRBV28 with TRBJ1-2; no firm D call. CDR1 MDHEN and CDR2 SYDVKM come from the germline V gene. The ends were cut back, 7 bases at V and 7 bases at J, with 13 bases in the middle. The CDR3 is 12 residues long. CDR3 in DNA: TGTGCCAGCAACAACAGCGGGCGTGGCTACACCTTC. Encoded protein: CASNNSGRGYTF.

This clone was detected once. This rearrangement joins TRBV18 to TRBJ1-6; D gene ambiguous. CDR3 size: 15 residues. Trimming removed 0 bases at V and 14 bases at J, with 17 bases between. Germline CDR1 reads KGHSH; CDR2 reads LQKENI. This CDR3 is CASSPPGEGMASLHF. In nucleotides, the CDR3 is TGTGCCAGCTCACCACCCGGGGAAGGGATGGCTTCCCTCCACTTT.

The gene calls are TRBV28 and TRBJ1-4; D is perhaps TRBD1 (5 bases). CDR3 length: 14 amino acids. Germline-derived CDR1 and CDR2 are MDHEN and SYDVKM. Deletions cut 3 bases from V and 4 bases from J, with 9 bases between. The CDR3 loop is CASSFWQGNEKLFF. The CDR3 DNA sequence: TGTGCCAGCAGTTTTTGGCAGGGTAATGAAAAACTGTTTTTT.

This chain uses TRBV27 with TRBJ1-4; D gene ambiguous. Germline V gene data show CDR1 as MNHEY and CDR2 as SMNVEV (reference sequence). The CDR3 sequence is 15 residues long. V dropped 8 bases and J dropped 7 bases, with 20 bases sitting between them. The CDR3 reads CASLVQRAYVEKLFF. CDR3 nucleotides: TGTGCCAGCCTCGTCCAGAGAGCGTATGTTGAAAAACTGTTTTTT.

This clone has a count of ten or more. The V call is TRBV19, the J call TRBJ1-2; D gene uncertain. Deletions cut 6 bases from V and 4 bases from J, with 12 bases between. This CDR3 is built from 13 residues. The germline CDR1 and CDR2 sequences are LNHDA and SQIVND (reference sequence). CDR3 sequence (DNA): TGTGCCAGTAGAAGCGGGGTTATCTATGGCTACACCTTC. Protein product: CASRSGVIYGYTF. The full variable domain, with the rest looked up from reference TRBV19 and TRBJ1-2, is DGGITQSPKYLFRKEGQNVTLSCEQNLNHDAMYWYRQDPGQGLRLIYYSQIVNDFQKGDIAEGYSVSREKKESFPLTVTSAQKNPTAFYLCASRSGVIYGYTFGSGTRLTVV.

V and J are TRBV5-1 and TRBJ2-2, with D possibly matching TRBD1 (6 bases). The V gene's germline CDR1 is SGHRS and CDR2 YFSETQ. This CDR3 is built from 15 residues. Trimming removed 3 bases from V and 3 bases from J, with 12 bases in between. The CDR3 is CASSYRVGDTGELFF. In nucleotides, the CDR3 is TGCGCCAGCAGCTACAGGGTTGGGGACACCGGGGAGCTGTTTTTT.

V and J are TRBV27 and TRBJ1-5; D ambiguous. CDR1 MNHEY and CDR2 SMNVEV come from the germline V gene (reference sequence). The CDR3 contains 14 residues. The V end lost 8 bases, the J end lost 0 bases, and 11 bases lay between the germline ends. Written as DNA, the CDR3 is TGTGCCAGCCGCGAACTCTATAGCAATCAGCCCCAGCATTTT. Encoded protein: CASRELYSNQPQHF.

The rearrangement uses TRBV28 and TRBJ2-5; a weak D match, TRBD1 (6 bases). This CDR3 contains 14 residues. Trimming removed 5 bases at V and 7 bases at J, with 17 bases between. Germline V lookup: CDR1 MDHEN, CDR2 SYDVKM. CDR3 sequence reads: CASSPPRTDRTQYF. For the CDR3, the DNA is TGTGCCAGCAGTCCCCCCCGGACGGACAGGACCCAGTACTTC.

The chain combines TRBV10-3 with TRBJ2-1; weak D call: TRBD2 (7 bases). The CDR3 runs to 17 residues. V lost 2 bases, J lost 7 bases, and 21 bases lay in between. Per the germline V gene, CDR1 is ENHRY and CDR2 is SYGVKD. The CDR3 region is CAISEGTGGAVGNEQFF. The CDR3 region has the DNA TGTGCCATCAGTGAGGGAACGGGGGGCGCGGTTGGGAATGAGCAGTTCTTC.

J is TRBJ1-5 and V is TRBV13; D not certain. The CDR3 runs 12 residues. CDR1 is PRHDT, CDR2 FYEKMQ, per germline (reference sequence). Trimming pared 3 bases from V and 3 bases from J, leaving 3 bases between. The CDR3 spells CASSLYNQPQHF. In nucleotides, the CDR3 is TGTGCCAGCAGCTTGTACAATCAGCCCCAGCATTTT.

The chain is built from TRBV5-8 and TRBJ1-5; D not certain. The CDR3 runs to 12 residues. The V and J ends lost 1 base and 4 bases respectively, with 3 bases between them. Looked up from germline, CDR1 is SGHTS and CDR2 is YDEGEE. CDR3 loop: CASSLYNQPQHF. For the CDR3, the DNA is TGTGCCAGCAGCTTGTATAATCAGCCCCAGCATTTT.

A single count supports this clone. The chain recombines TRBV11-2 with TRBJ2-2; the D gene is possibly TRBD1 (5 bases). Germline V gene sequence: CDR1 SGHAT, CDR2 FQNNGV. The CDR3 sequence is 14 residues long. Trimming took off 5 bases at V and 1 base at J, with 8 bases between the two ends. The CDR3 spells CASSPTGNTGELFF. CDR3 bases: TGTGCCAGCAGCCCCACAGGGAACACCGGGGAGCTGTTTTTT.

This chain links TRBV6-5 with TRBJ1-1; D is unclear. The CDR3 has 12 amino acids. Germline V gene sequence: CDR1 MNHEY, CDR2 SVGAGI. The V end lost 2 bases, the J end lost 5 bases, and 6 bases lay between the germline ends. CDR3: CASSYGRTEAFF. DNA of the CDR3: TGTGCCAGCAGTTACGGGAGGACTGAAGCTTTCTTT.

This chain uses TRBV5-6 with TRBJ2-2; D gene unclear. CDR1 and CDR2 from the germline V gene are SGHDT and YYEEEE. The CDR3 extends over 15 amino acids. The V and J ends lost 1 base and 5 bases respectively, with 12 bases between them. As DNA, the CDR3 is TGTGCCAGCAGCTTGTTGGGCCCACAAACCGGGGAGCTGTTTTTT. Amino acid sequence: CASSLLGPQTGELFF.

The chain links TRBV29-1 to TRBJ1-1; 7 nucleotides agree with TRBD1. This CDR3 is built from 13 residues. CDR1 is SQVTM, CDR2 ANQGSEA, per germline. V was clipped by 6 bases and J by 4 bases; unmatched bases: 8. CDR3 sequence: CSVQTGSFTEAFF. The CDR3 region has the DNA TGCAGCGTCCAGACAGGGTCTTTCACTGAAGCTTTCTTT.

This sequence joins TRBV18 and TRBJ1-1; D call uncertain. The length of the CDR3 is 14 residues. V gave up 3 bases and J gave up 4 bases, with 12 bases separating them. Per germline, CDR1 KGHSH and CDR2 LQKENI. CDR3: CASSPNTDTTEAFF. The CDR3 DNA follows: TGTGCCAGCTCACCCAACACAGATACCACTGAAGCTTTCTTT.